This TCR beta chain came from a study of T cell repertoires in cytomegalovirus infection (dated 2019 in TCRdb). About the study as a whole: Recently identified HLA-C-restricted CMV epitopes, whose presentation resists viral immunomodulation, were targeted by peptide stimulations together with well-studied HLA-B-restricted epitopes. Because public TCR beta signatures pointed to carriage of CMV infection together with the matching HLA type, the HLA type of each donor mattered for the analysis. The paper as a whole reports these results and caveats: The ex vivo response was dominated by HLA-C-restricted CMV-specific TCR beta clonotypes, which also provided the single most frequent clonotype in two of eight donors. Cumulative frequency of public TCR beta family members discriminated carriers of CMV infection plus the relevant HLA type in this cohort and an independent approximately 340-donor cohort.

What the treatment or condition label conveys for this sample: in vitro stimulation with specific CMV peptide epitopes to enrich CMV-specific T cells. Sequencing used an Illumina HiSeq 1500. TCRdb redid the processing of the public reads, applying fastp at Q25 and MiXCR, and retained in-frame beta chains. Identical CDR3 proteins give one entry, which carries the most common genes and DNA. This sample has roughly 700,000 distinct CDR3 sequences in its table, and approximately 33% of those were observed once. The ten most abundant clones make up over 15% of the sample. This clonotype occurred a few times. Its antigen has not been determined. Because the CDR3's place on the DNA is in doubt, the DNA is left out and the CDR3 is given as listed by TCRdb. The germline V gene sets CDR1 to SGHTA and CDR2 to FQGNSA. The CDR3 holds 14 amino acids from the cysteine to the phenylalanine.

The sample in question was cultured PBMCs, obtained from culture after CMV antigen stimulation. Rearrangement joined TRBV7-2 to TRBJ1-5; the tabulated D call, TRBD1, remains unverified against the DNA. This TCR was recovered from a human donor in good health (CMV status not recorded). Some clones in this sample may be carry-over from other donors' samples. The CDR3 corresponds to CASSSSSPGQPQHF.